This TCR beta chain was observed in a study of cytomegalovirus exposure and HLA in healthy donors. Germline loops: CDR1 SNHLY, CDR2 FYNNEI. V shed 5 bases and J 5 bases; nucleotides not matched to a gene: 9. This CDR3 has 15 residues. The study ran its PCR with 60 Vbeta and 13 Jbeta primers. The repertoire was sequenced with immunoSEQ multiplex PCR; TCRdb's copy has only in-frame clones and lacks some. The repertoire holds about 94,000 clones, around 69% seen once, with roughly 3.9% in the top ten. This clone was detected only once. The sequenced sample was PBMCs. This TCR was sampled from a man under 40 in good health and CMV-seronegative. V gene TRBV2 combines with J gene TRBJ2-5; 9 bases map to TRBD2. The CDR3 is CASSRFSGRWETQYF. In DNA, the CDR3 is TGTGCCAGCAGTCGTTTTAGCGGGAGATGGGAGACCCAGTACTTC.